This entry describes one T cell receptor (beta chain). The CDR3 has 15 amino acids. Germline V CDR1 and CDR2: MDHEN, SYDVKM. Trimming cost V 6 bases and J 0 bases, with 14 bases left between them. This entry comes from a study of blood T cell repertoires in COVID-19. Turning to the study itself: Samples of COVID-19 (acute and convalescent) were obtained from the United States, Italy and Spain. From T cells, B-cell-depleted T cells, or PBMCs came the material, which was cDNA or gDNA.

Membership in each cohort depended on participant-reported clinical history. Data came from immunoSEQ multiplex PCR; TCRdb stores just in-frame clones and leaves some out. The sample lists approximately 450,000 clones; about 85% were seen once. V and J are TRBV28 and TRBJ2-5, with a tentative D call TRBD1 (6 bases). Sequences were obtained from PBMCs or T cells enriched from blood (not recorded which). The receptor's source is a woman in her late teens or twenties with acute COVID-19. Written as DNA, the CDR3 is TGTGCCAGCAGACCACGACAGGTTTACCAAGAGACCCAGTACTTC. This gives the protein CASRPRQVYQETQYF.